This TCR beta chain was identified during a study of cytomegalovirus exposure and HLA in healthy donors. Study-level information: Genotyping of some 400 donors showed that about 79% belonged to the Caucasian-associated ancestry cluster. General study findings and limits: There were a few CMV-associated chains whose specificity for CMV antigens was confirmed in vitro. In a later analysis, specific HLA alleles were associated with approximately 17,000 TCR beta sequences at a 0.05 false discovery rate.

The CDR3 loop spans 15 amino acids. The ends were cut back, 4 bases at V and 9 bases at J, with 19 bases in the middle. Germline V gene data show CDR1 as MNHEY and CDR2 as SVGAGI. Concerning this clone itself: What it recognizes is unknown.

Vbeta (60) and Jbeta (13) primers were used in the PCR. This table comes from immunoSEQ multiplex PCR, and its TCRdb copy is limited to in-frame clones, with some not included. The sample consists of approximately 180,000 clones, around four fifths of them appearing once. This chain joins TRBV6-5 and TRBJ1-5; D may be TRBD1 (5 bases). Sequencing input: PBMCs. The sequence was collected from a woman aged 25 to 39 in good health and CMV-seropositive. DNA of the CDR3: TGTGCCAGCAGTTTTGGGGGACTCAACTCATGGCCCCAGCATTTT. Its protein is CASSFGGLNSWPQHF.